This passage covers 8 T cell receptor beta chains from one sample sequenced in a study of blood T cell repertoires in COVID-19. Measured with immunoSEQ multiplex PCR; TCRdb has only the in-frame clones, and not every one. The sample yields around 97,000 clones, roughly 82% seen once. Sequenced: peripheral blood. The receptors come from a human donor in a cohort sampled during active COVID-19.

J is TRBJ2-7 and V is TRBV9; 7 positions agree with TRBD1. The germline V gene encodes CDR1 SGDLS and CDR2 YYNGEE. The V segment lost 5 bases and the J segment 0 bases; nucleotides outside the gene matches: 5. The CDR3 covers 14 residues. CDR3: CASSKTGNSYEQYF. CDR3 DNA sequence: TGTGCCAGCAGTAAGACAGGGAACTCCTACGAGCAGTACTTC.

The V and J genes are TRBV19 and TRBJ1-2; 9 bases line up with TRBD1. This CDR3 spans 14 amino acids. Germline V lookup: CDR1 LNHDA, CDR2 SQIVND (reference sequence). V shed 7 bases, J shed 4 bases, and the junction held 7 bases outside the gene matches. In DNA, the CDR3 is TGTGCCAGTACCAAACCGGGACAGGGCTATGGCTACACCTTC. It translates to CASTKPGQGYGYTF. The whole variable domain, filled in from reference TRBV19 and TRBJ1-2, reads DGGITQSPKYLFRKEGQNVTLSCEQNLNHDAMYWYRQDPGQGLRLIYYSQIVNDFQKGDIAEGYSVSREKKESFPLTVTSAQKNPTAFYLCASTKPGQGYGYTFGSGTRLTVV.

V and J are TRBV6-5 and TRBJ1-2, with D maybe TRBD1 (5 bases). CDR1 MNHEY and CDR2 SVGAGI come from the germline V gene. V was clipped by 5 bases and J by 7 bases, with 20 bases between them. The CDR3 runs to 15 residues. The CDR3 DNA follows: TGTGCCAGCAGTCAATACAGGATAAGTCTGGGTGGCTACACCTTC. This encodes CASSQYRISLGGYTF.

This clone was recorded once. The V and J genes are TRBV7-2 and TRBJ2-3; 12 bases fit TRBD2. The CDR3 loop spans 14 amino acids. The junction had 8 bases not matched to a gene; V was cut back by 7 bases and J by 9 bases. Germline V gene sequence: CDR1 SGHTA, CDR2 FQGNSA. The CDR3 DNA follows: TGTGCCAGCAAAGGATCTAGCGGGGGGGGAACGCAGTATTTT. Its protein is CASKGSSGGGTQYF. The variable domain in full, with the rest retrieved from reference TRBV7-2 and TRBJ2-3, is GAGVSQSPSNKVTEKGKDVELRCDPISGHTALYWYRQSLGQGLEFLIYFQGNSAPDKSGLPSDRFSAERTGGSVSTLTIQRTQQEDSAVYLCASKGSSGGGTQYFGPGTRLTVL.

The chain carries TRBV5-8 and TRBJ1-3, with 10 nucleotides matching TRBD1. Trimming removed 4 bases from V and 7 bases from J; junction bases left unmatched: 14. Germline CDR1 SGHTS, CDR2 YDEGEE. The CDR3 sequence is 17 residues long. The chain's CDR3 is CASSPRQGAIPVNTIYF. CDR3 coding DNA: TGTGCCAGCAGCCCCAGACAGGGGGCAATCCCTGTGAACACCATATATTTT. Drawing the rest from reference TRBV5-8 and TRBJ1-3, the complete variable domain is EAGVTQSPTHLIKTRGQQATLRCSPISGHTSVYWYQQALGLGLQFLLWYDEGEERNRGNFPPRFSGRQFPNYSSELNVNALELEDSALYLCASSPRQGAIPVNTIYFGEGSWLTVV.

This clone has only a few counts. V gene TRBV11-3 combines with J gene TRBJ2-7; 12 bases agree with TRBD2. The CDR3 is made up of 14 amino acids. J lost 2 bases, V lost 8 bases, and 4 bases had no gene match. Germline lookup yields CDR1 SGHNT and CDR2 YENEEA. This CDR3 reads CASGLAGFPYEQYF. In nucleotides, the CDR3 is TGTGCCAGCGGACTAGCGGGGTTTCCCTACGAGCAGTACTTC.

The chain employs TRBV9 and TRBJ1-2; D unresolved. This CDR3 contains 11 residues. Germline V gene data show CDR1 as SGDLS and CDR2 as YYNGEE. Trimming took 4 bases from V and 2 from J, leaving 3 bases between them. The CDR3, as DNA: TGTGCCAGCAGCTCGAACTATGGCTACACCTTC. Translation: CASSSNYGYTF.

The chain carries TRBV18 and TRBJ1-5; a possible D gene is TRBD1 (6 bases). Germline V gives CDR1 KGHSH, CDR2 LQKENI. The V end lost 6 bases, the J end lost 9 bases, and 9 bases lay between the germline ends. The CDR3 consists of 11 residues. The DNA of the CDR3 is TGTGCCAGCTCCCGAGGGGGGCCCCAGCATTTT. Translation: CASSRGGPQHF.